This T cell receptor (beta chain) was captured by sequencing in a study of post-analysis software for immune sequencing data. Study in general: Courses of disease covered relapsing-remitting, secondary progressive and progressive-relapsing multiple sclerosis.

This clonotype was seen a handful of times. Its antigen is unknown. Trimming pared 6 bases from V and 6 bases from J, leaving 8 bases between. The CDR3 length is 11 residues. Notes on the study in general: Higher frequency in patients than in controls was seen for 5 or 6 TRBV segments, with TRBV5-6, TRBV5-1 and TRBV20-1 among them.

Carried by the TCR beta cDNA libraries were unique molecular identifiers. TCRdb processed the PCR reads anew with MiXCR; each CDR3 protein has one entry. The top ten clones hold under 0.7% of a sample with roughly 800,000 distinct CDR3 sequences, just under 30% of them seen once. The material sequenced was blood. The chain is built from TRBV12-3 or TRBV12-4 and TRBJ1-2; D is unclear. This TCR came from a girl aged 5 to 17 with multiple sclerosis. In nucleotides, the CDR3 is TGTGCCAGCAGGGACCCCGATGGCTACACCTTC. Translation: CASRDPDGYTF.